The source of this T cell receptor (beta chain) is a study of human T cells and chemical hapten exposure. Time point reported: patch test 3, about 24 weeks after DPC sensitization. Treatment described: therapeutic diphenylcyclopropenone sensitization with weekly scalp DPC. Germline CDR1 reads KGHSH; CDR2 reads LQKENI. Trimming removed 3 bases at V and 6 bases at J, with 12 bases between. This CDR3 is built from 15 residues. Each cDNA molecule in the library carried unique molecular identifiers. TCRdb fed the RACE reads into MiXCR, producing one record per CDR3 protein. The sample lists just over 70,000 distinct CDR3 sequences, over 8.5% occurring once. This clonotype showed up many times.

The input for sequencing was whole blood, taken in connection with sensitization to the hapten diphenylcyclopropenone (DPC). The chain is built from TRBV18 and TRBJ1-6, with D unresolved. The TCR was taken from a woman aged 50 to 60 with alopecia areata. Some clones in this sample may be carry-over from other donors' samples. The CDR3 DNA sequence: TGTGCCAGCTCACCGACTTCTTTGGGTAATTCACCCCTCCACTTT. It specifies CASSPTSLGNSPLHF.